This T cell receptor beta chain was found in a study of cytomegalovirus exposure and HLA in healthy donors. Study-wide results and caveats: It was approximately 150 TCR beta chains that were listed as cytomegalovirus-associated. Immune exposure was documented only through CMV serostatus.

The study sampled nominally healthy donors, though unrecorded immune exposures were likely. Primers: 60 Vbeta forward and 13 Jbeta reverse. The protocol was immunoSEQ multiplex PCR, while the TCRdb copy is restricted to in-frame clones and leaves out a portion. The sample lists approximately 150,000 clones, over 60% occurring once. Germline V gene sequence: CDR1 MNHEY, CDR2 SVGAGI. V dropped 3 bases and J dropped 7; count of bases not matched to a gene: 11. The length of the CDR3 is 16 residues. About this clone itself: The antigen is not known.

The sequence was collected from a male donor in good health and CMV-seronegative. The J gene is TRBJ1-4, the V gene TRBV6-5; 7 bases align to TRBD1. The sample taken for sequencing was PBMCs. Written as DNA, the CDR3 is TGTGCCAGCAGTTATGATACAGGGGCGCGCGGTGAAAAACTGTTTTTT. Translation gives CASSYDTGARGEKLFF.